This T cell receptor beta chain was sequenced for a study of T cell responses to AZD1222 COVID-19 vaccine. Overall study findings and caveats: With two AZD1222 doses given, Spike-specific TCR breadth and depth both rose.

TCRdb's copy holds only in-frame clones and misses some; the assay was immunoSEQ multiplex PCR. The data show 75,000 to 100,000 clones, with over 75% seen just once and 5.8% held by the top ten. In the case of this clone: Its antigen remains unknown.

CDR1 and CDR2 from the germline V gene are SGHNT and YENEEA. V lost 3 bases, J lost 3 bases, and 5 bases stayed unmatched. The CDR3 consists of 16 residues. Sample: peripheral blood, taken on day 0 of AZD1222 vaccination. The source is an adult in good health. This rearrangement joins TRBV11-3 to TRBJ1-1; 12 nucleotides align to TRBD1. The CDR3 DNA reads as TGTGCCAGCAGCTTCCGGGACAGGGGGCATCACACTGAAGCTTTCTTT. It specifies CASSFRDRGHHTEAFF.